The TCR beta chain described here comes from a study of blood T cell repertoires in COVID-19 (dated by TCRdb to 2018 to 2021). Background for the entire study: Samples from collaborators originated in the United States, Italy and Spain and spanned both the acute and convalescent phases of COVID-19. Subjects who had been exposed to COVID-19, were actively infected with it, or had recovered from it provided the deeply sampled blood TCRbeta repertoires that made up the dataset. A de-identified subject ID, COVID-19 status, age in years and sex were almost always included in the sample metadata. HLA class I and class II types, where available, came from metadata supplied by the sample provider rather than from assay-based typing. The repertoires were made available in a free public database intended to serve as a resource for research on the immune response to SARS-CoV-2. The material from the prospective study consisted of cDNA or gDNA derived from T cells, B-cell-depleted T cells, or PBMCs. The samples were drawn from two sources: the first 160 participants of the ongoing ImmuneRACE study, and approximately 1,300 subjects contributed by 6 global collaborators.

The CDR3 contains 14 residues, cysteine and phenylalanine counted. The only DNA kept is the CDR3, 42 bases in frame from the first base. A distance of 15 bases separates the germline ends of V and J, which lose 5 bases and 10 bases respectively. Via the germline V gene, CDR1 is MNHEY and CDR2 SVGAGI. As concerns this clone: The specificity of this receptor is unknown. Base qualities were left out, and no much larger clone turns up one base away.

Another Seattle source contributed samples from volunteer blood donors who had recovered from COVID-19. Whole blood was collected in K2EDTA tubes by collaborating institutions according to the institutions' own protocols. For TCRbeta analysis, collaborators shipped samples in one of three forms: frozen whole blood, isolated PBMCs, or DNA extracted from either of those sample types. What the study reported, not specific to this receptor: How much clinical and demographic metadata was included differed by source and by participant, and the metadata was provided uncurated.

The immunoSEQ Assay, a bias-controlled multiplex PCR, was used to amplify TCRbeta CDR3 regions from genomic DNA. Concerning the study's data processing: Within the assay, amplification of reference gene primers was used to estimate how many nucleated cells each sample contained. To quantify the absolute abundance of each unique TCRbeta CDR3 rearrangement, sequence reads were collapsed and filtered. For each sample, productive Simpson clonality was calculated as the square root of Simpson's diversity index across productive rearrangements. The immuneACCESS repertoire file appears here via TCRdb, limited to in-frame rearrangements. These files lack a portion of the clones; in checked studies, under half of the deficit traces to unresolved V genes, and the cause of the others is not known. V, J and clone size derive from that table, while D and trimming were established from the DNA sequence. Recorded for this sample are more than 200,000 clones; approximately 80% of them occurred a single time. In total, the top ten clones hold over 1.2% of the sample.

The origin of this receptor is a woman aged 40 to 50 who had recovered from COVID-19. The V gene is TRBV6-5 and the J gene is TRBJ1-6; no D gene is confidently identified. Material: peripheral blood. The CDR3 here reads CASSSQRSGSPLHF. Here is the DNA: TGTGCCAGCAGTAGCCAGAGGTCGGGGTCACCCCTCCACTTT.